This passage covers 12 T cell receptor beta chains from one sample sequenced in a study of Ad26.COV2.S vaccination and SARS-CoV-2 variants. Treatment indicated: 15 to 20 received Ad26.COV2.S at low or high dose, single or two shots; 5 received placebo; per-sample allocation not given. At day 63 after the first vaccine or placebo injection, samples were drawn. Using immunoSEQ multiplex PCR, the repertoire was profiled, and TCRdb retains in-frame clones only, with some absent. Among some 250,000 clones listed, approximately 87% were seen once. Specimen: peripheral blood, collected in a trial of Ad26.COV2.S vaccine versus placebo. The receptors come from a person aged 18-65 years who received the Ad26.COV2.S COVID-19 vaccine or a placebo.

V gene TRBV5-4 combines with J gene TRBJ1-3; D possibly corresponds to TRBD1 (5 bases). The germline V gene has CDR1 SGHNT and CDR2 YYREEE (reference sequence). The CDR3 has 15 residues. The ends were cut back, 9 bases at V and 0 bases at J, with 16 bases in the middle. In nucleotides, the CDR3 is TGTGCCATCCAAACCCCAGGGAGCTCTGGAAACACCATATATTTT. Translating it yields CAIQTPGSSGNTIYF.

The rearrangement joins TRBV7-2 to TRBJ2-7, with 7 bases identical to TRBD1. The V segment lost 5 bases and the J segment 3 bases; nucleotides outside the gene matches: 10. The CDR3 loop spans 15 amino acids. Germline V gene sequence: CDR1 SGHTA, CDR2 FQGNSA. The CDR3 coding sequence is TGTGCCAGCAGCAAGACAGGGAAGGGGAACTACGAGCAGTACTTC. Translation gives CASSKTGKGNYEQYF.

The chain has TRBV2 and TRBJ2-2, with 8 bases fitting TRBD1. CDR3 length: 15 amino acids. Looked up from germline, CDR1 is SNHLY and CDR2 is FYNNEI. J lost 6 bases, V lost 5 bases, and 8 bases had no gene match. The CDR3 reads CASSSGQVSPGELFF. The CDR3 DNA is TGTGCCAGCAGTTCGGGACAGGTTTCCCCCGGGGAGCTGTTTTTT.

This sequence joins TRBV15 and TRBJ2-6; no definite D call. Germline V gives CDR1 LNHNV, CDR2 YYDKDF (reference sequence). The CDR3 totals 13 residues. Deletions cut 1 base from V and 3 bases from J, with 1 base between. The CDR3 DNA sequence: TGTGCCACCAGCAGAGGTGGGGCCAACGTCCTGACTTTC. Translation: CATSRGGANVLTF.

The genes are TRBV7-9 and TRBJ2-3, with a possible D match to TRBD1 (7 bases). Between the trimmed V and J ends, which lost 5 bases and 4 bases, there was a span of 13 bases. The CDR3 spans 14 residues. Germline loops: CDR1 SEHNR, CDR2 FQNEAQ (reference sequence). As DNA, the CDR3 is TGTGCCAGCAGCATAGACAGGGAGGCAGATACGCAGTATTTT. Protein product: CASSIDREADTQYF.

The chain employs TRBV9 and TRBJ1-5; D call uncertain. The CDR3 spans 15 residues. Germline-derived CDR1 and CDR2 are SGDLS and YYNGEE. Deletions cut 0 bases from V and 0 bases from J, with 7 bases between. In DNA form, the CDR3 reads TGTGCCAGCAGCGTAGACTTTTATAGCAATCAGCCCCAGCATTTT. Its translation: CASSVDFYSNQPQHF. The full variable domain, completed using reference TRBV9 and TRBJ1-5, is DSGVTQTPKHLITATGQRVTLRCSPRSGDLSVYWYQQSLDQGLQFLIQYYNGEERAKGNILERFSAQQFPDLHSELNLSSLELGDSALYFCASSVDFYSNQPQHFGDGTRLSIL.

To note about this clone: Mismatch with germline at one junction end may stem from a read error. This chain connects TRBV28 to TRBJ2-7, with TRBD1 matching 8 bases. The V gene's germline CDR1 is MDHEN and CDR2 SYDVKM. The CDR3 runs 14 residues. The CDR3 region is CASSPGQAVYQTTF. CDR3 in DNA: TGTGCCAGCAGTCCGGGACAGGCAGTTTACCAGACCACCTTC.

The CDR3 region is CASSLVFVDTDTQYF. The CDR3 nucleotides read TGTGCCAGCAGCTTAGTTTTCGTGGACACAGATACGCAGTATTTT. The chain links TRBV7-2 to TRBJ2-3; D is unresolved. Germline lookup yields CDR1 SGHTA and CDR2 FQGNSA. The germline V and J ends were trimmed by 1 base and 2 bases, with 10 bases remaining between them. This CDR3 is built from 15 residues.

The DNA for the CDR3 is TGTGCCAGCAGCTTAGTGGGAGCTAACTATGGCTACACCTTC. Its protein product is CASSLVGANYGYTF. This chain joins TRBV7-2 and TRBJ1-2; D gene ambiguous. V gave up 1 base and J gave up 0 bases, with 6 bases separating them. CDR3 length: 14 amino acids. In germline, CDR1 is SGHTA, CDR2 FQGNSA.

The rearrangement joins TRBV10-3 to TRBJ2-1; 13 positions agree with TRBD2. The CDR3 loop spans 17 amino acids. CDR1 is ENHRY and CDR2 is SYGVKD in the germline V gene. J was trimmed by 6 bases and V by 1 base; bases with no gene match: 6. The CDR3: CAISEYLTSGGSNEQFF. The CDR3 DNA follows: TGTGCCATCAGTGAGTATTTGACTAGCGGGGGGAGCAATGAGCAGTTCTTC.

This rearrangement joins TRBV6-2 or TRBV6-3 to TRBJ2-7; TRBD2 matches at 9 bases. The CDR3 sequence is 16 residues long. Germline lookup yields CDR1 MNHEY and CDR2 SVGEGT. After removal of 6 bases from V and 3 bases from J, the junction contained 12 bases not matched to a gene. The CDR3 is CASSRPGLAGIYEQYF. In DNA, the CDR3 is TGTGCCAGCAGCCGCCCCGGGCTAGCGGGAATCTACGAGCAGTACTTC.

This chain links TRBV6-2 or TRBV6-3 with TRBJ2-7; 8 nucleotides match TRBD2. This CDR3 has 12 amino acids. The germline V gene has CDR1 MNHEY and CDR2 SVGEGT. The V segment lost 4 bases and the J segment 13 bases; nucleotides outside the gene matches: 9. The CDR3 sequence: CASSSTSGRPYF. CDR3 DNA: TGTGCCAGCAGTTCCACTAGCGGCCGTCCATACTTC.